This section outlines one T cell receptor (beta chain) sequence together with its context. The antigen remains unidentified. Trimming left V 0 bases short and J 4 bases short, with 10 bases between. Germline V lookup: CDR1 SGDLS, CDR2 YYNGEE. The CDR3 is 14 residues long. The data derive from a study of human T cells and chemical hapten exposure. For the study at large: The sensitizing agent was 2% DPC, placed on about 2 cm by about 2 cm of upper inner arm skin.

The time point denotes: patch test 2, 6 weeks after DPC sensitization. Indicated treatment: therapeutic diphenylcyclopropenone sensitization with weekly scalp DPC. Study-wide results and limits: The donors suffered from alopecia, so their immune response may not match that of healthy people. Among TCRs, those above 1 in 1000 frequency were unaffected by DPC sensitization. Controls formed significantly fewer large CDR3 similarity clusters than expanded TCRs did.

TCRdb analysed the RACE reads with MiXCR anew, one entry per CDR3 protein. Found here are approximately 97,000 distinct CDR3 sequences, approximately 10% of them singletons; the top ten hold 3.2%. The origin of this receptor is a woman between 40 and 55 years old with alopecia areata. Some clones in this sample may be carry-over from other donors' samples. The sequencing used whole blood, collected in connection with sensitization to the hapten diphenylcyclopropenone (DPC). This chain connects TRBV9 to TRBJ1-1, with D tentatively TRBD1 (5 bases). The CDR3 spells CASSVGGRATEAFF. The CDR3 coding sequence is TGTGCCAGCAGCGTAGGAGGCAGGGCCACTGAAGCTTTCTTT.